Presented here are 3 T cell receptor beta chains from one specimen sequenced in a study of T cell responses to AZD1222 COVID-19 vaccine. Clones were sequenced by immunoSEQ multiplex PCR, and TCRdb holds only the in-frame ones, with some missing. The table has 130,000 to 150,000 clones, over 80% seen once. The sequencing used peripheral blood, collected on day 0 of MenACWY control vaccination. These TCRs come from an adult in good health.

The chain has TRBV9 and TRBJ2-1; the D is unclear. The CDR3 loop spans 13 amino acids. Germline lookup yields CDR1 SGDLS and CDR2 YYNGEE. V lost 3 bases, J lost 8 bases, and 12 bases lay in between. As DNA, the CDR3 is TGTGCCAGCAGCGGACGATCAGACTATGAGCAGTTCTTC. Translation gives CASSGRSDYEQFF.

V and J are TRBV6-5 and TRBJ1-6; 7 bases map to TRBD1. The junction had 8 bases not matched to a gene; V was cut back by 5 bases and J by 10 bases. The CDR3 is made up of 14 amino acids. CDR1 is MNHEY and CDR2 is SVGAGI in the germline V gene. CDR3: CASSTTGRVSPLHF. CDR3 bases: TGTGCCAGCAGTACGACAGGGAGAGTATCACCCCTCCACTTT.

The rearrangement joins TRBV2 to TRBJ1-5, with D unresolved. Germline CDR1 and CDR2: SNHLY and FYNNEI. V lost 4 bases to trimming and J lost 4 bases, with 14 bases between them. The CDR3 runs 15 residues. This CDR3 reads CASSGAGYGNQPQHF. CDR3 DNA: TGTGCCAGCAGTGGTGCCGGGTATGGGAATCAGCCCCAGCATTTT.